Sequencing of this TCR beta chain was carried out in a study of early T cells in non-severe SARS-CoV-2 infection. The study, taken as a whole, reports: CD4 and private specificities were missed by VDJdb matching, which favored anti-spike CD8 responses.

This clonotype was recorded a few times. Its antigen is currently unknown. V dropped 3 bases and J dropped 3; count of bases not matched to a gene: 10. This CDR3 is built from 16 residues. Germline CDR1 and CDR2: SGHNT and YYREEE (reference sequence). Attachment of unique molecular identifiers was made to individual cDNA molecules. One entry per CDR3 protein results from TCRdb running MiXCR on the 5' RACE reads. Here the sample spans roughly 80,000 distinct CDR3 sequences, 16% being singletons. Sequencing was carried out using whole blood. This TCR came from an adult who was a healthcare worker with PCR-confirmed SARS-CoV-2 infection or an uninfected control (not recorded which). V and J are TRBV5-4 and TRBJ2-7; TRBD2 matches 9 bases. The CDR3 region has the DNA TGTGCCAGCAGCTCCGCCGGGACTAGCAGCTTCTACGAGCAGTACTTC. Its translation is CASSSAGTSSFYEQYF.